In this sample, the clone carrying this T cell receptor beta chain turned up a few times. This sample is part of a study of early T cells in non-severe SARS-CoV-2 infection. Trimming took 2 bases from V and 5 from J; bases not matched to a gene: 12. Germline V lookup: CDR1 DFQATT, CDR2 SNEGSKA (reference sequence). The CDR3 has 17 amino acids. Each CDR3 protein gets one entry after TCRdb re-called the 5' RACE reads with MiXCR. The sample has approximately 70,000 distinct CDR3 sequences, roughly 13% seen once; the top ten hold 4% to 6%. The source is an adult who was a healthcare worker with PCR-confirmed SARS-CoV-2 infection or an uninfected control (not recorded which). Sequences were obtained from whole blood. V usage is TRBV20-1 and J usage is TRBJ2-5; TRBD2 matches at 12 bases. The CDR3 spells CSARSPPSSGRAETQYF. CDR3 DNA: TGCAGTGCTAGATCCCCCCCCTCTAGCGGGAGGGCGGAGACCCAGTACTTC.